Below, 4 T cell receptor beta chains from the same sample are listed, as sequenced in a study of response to subunit inactivated influenza vaccine. One entry per CDR3 protein results from TCRdb running MiXCR on the RT-PCR reads. The sample has 600,000 to 700,000 distinct CDR3 sequences; about 14% are singletons. This material consisted of PBMCs from blood, taken roughly 2 weeks before vaccination. These receptors all come from a man between 45 and 60 years old who received an inactivated influenza vaccine.

The CDR3 coding sequence is TGCAGTGCTAGAGCGGGAACCTACAATGAGCAGTTCTTC. It translates to CSARAGTYNEQFF. The genes are TRBV20-1 and TRBJ2-1; possible D gene TRBD2, 5 bases. This CDR3 contains 13 residues. Trimming left V 1 base short and J 2 bases short, with 6 bases between. The germline CDR1 and CDR2 sequences are DFQATT and SNEGSKA (reference sequence).

The chain carries TRBV28 and TRBJ1-2; D is perhaps TRBD1 (5 bases). This CDR3 contains 13 residues. Between the trimmed V and J ends, which lost 8 bases and 2 bases, there was a span of 12 bases. Germline V lookup: CDR1 MDHEN, CDR2 SYDVKM. The CDR3 DNA follows: TGTGCCAGCTGGGGCAGGGAAAACTATGGCTACACCTTC. It specifies CASWGRENYGYTF.

Only a few counts were recorded for this clonotype. The rearrangement uses TRBV7-9 and TRBJ2-1, with 10 bases lining up with TRBD2. V lost 7 bases, J lost 3 bases, and 6 bases stayed unmatched. CDR1 is SEHNR, CDR2 FQNEAQ, per germline (reference sequence). The CDR3 runs to 15 residues. The CDR3 loop reads CASTTSGARYNEQFF. CDR3 nucleotides: TGTGCCAGCACAACTAGCGGGGCACGCTACAATGAGCAGTTCTTC.

The table lists this clonotype with a few counts. The chain has TRBV2 and TRBJ2-3, with 7 bases lining up with TRBD2. CDR1 SNHLY and CDR2 FYNNEI come from the germline V gene. The CDR3 covers 11 residues. The J segment lost 13 bases and the V segment lost 6 bases, leaving 7 bases of the junction unmatched. The CDR3 here is CASSRLAVEYF. CDR3 sequence (DNA): TGTGCCAGCAGCCGACTAGCAGTGGAGTATTTT.